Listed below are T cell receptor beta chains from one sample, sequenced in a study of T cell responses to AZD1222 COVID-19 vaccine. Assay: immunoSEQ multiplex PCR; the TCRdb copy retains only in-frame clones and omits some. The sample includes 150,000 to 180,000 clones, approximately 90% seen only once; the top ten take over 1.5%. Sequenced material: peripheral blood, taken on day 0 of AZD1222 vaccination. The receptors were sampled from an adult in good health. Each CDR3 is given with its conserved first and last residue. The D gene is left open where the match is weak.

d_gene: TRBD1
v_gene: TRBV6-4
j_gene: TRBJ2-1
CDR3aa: CASRKNWDRVNEQFF

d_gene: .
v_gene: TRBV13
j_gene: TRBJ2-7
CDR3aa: CASSQGGTLLYEQYF

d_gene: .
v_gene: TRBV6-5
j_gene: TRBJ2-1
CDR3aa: CASGTLSYNEQFF

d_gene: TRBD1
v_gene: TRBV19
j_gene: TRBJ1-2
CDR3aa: CASRRRGLLYGYTF

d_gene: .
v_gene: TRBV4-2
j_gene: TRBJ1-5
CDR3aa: CASSQAAGAPNQPQHF

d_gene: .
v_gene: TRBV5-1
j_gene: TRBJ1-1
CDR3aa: CASSLVGRVNTEAFF

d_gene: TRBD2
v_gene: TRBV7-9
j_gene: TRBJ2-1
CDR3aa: CASGRTGTSSARYNEQFF

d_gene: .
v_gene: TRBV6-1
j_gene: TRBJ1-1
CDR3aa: CASSEGPGWTEAFF

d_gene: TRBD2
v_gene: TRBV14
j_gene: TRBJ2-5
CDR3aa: CASSQEREFRWEETQYF

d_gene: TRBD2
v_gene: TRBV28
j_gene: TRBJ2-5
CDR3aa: CASNRLSPGLAGDFQETQYF

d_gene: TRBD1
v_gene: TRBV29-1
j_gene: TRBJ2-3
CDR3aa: CSVEKGALTDTQYF

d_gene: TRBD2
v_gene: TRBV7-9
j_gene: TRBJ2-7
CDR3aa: CASTHPGGGSSYEQYF

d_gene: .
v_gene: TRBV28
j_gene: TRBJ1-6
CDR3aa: CASISPPQGFNSPLHF

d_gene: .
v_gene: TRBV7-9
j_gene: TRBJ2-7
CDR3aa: CASSPQGSGYYEQYF

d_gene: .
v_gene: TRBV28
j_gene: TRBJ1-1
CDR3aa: CASRDPGTEAFF

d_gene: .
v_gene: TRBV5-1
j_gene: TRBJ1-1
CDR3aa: CASTDGGNTEAFF

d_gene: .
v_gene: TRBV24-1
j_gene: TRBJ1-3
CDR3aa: CATSESREPGNTIYF

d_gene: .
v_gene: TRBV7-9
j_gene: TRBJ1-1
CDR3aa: CASSLGVTGSFF

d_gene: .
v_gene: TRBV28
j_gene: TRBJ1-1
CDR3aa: CASSAGLNTEAFF

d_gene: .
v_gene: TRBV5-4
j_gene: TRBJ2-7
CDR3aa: CASSFRYSYEQYF

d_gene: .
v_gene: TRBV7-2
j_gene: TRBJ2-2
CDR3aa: CASSLDERRNTGELFF

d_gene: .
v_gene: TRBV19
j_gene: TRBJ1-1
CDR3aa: CASSRFPRGAPGTEAFF

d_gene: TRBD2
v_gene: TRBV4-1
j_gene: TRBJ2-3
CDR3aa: CASSQDREGTDTQYF

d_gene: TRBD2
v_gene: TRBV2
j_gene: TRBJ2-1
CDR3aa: CASSAKGLAGAPGFF

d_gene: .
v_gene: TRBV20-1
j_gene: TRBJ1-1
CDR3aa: CSASRGLNTEAFF

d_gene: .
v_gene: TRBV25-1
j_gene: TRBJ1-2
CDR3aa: CASSNRDGYTF

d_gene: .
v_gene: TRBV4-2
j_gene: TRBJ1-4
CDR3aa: CASSQVVTTTNEKLFF

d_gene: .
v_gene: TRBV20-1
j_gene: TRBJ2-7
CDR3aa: CSASADYEQYF